The rows below give T cell receptor beta chains drawn from one sample of a study of patients and donors after allogeneic stem cell transplantation. TCRdb used MiXCR to reprocess the RT-PCR reads, holding one entry per CDR3 protein. The repertoire holds 920,000 or so distinct CDR3 sequences, with more than 15% as singletons. The sample consisted of blood, either unsorted or a sorted T cell fraction (not recorded which). The receptors originated from a human donor who was either an allogeneic HSCT recipient or a stem cell or donor lymphocyte infusion donor (not recorded which). It is not recorded whose cells these are; they may come from a transplant donor. CDR3s include the opening cysteine and the closing phenylalanine or tryptophan. The D gene is left open where the match is weak. A clone size is listed for some rows: how often the clone was seen (once, few, many), or a class if it is expanded.

J: TRBJ1-3; V: TRBV7-6; size: .; D: TRBD1; CDR3: CASSSLLSGGNGNTIYF; DNA: TGTGCCAGCAGCTCCCTCCTTTCAGGGGGCAATGGAAACACCATATATTTT
J: TRBJ1-4; V: TRBV19; size: .; D: .; CDR3: CASSIGGRDNEKLFF; DNA: TGTGCCAGTAGTATAGGCGGCCGGGACAATGAAAAACTGTTTTTT
J: TRBJ2-7; V: TRBV12-3/TRBV12-4; size: .; D: .; CDR3: CASSLSRNSYEQYF; DNA: TGTGCCAGCAGTCTCTCCAGAAATTCCTACGAGCAGTACTTC
J: TRBJ1-1; V: TRBV29-1; size: .; D: .; CDR3: CSVPTGMNTEAFF; DNA: TGCAGCGTCCCGACAGGCATGAACACTGAAGCTTTCTTT
J: TRBJ1-6; V: TRBV25-1; size: .; D: .; CDR3: CASSHVSGSPLHF; DNA: TGTGCCAGCAGCCACGTGAGTGGTTCACCCCTCCACTTT
J: TRBJ2-5; V: TRBV2; size: .; D: TRBD2; CDR3: CASSGLAAGTQYF; DNA: TGTGCCAGCAGTGGACTAGCGGCGGGGACCCAGTACTTC
J: TRBJ2-5; V: TRBV11-3; size: .; D: TRBD2; CDR3: CASSLDLTSGETQYF; DNA: TGTGCCAGCAGCTTAGATCTGACTAGCGGAGAGACCCAGTACTTC
J: TRBJ2-7; V: TRBV7-3; size: .; D: TRBD2; CDR3: CASSSSRLAGVGEQYF; DNA: TGTGCCAGCAGCTCCTCACGGCTAGCGGGGGTAGGGGAGCAGTACTTC
J: TRBJ2-2; V: TRBV24-1; size: .; D: TRBD1; CDR3: CATSETDRGVTGELFF; DNA: TGTGCCACCAGTGAAACCGACAGGGGGGTCACCGGGGAGCTGTTTTTT
J: TRBJ2-3; V: TRBV20-1; size: .; D: TRBD2; CDR3: CSARSGRVTDTQYF; DNA: TGCAGTGCCAGAAGCGGGAGGGTCACAGATACGCAGTATTTT
J: TRBJ2-3; V: TRBV10-3; size: few; D: .; CDR3: CAISESSGGGADTQYF; DNA: TGTGCCATCAGTGAGTCTTCAGGGGGAGGCGCAGATACGCAGTATTTT
J: TRBJ2-7; V: TRBV12-3/TRBV12-4; size: few; D: .; CDR3: CASGSGTEGYEQYF; DNA: TGTGCCAGCGGCTCCGGGACGGAAGGATACGAGCAGTACTTC
J: TRBJ1-1; V: TRBV24-1; size: few; D: .; CDR3: CATRGVGGHTEAFF; DNA: TGTGCCACTCGGGGGGTAGGGGGGCACACTGAAGCTTTCTTT
J: TRBJ2-7; V: TRBV4-2; size: .; D: TRBD2; CDR3: CASSQIAGEIYEQYF; DNA: TGTGCCAGCAGCCAAATAGCGGGAGAAATTTACGAGCAGTACTTC
J: TRBJ2-1; V: TRBV7-9; size: .; D: TRBD2; CDR3: CASSPIAGGDYNEQFF; DNA: TGTGCCAGCAGCCCTATAGCGGGAGGGGACTACAATGAGCAGTTCTTC
J: TRBJ2-3; V: TRBV30; size: .; D: .; CDR3: CAWSGLSRRRGTDTQYF; DNA: TGTGCCTGGAGTGGGCTGTCCCGACGCAGGGGAACAGATACGCAGTATTTT
J: TRBJ2-3; V: TRBV4-2; size: .; D: TRBD2; CDR3: CASSQEKGLAGGDTQYF; DNA: TGTGCCAGCAGCCAAGAGAAAGGGCTAGCGGGCGGGGATACGCAGTATTTT
J: TRBJ2-1; V: TRBV6-5; size: few; D: TRBD1; CDR3: CASSYSGQGAYNEQFF; DNA: TGTGCCAGCAGTTACTCCGGACAGGGGGCCTACAATGAGCAGTTCTTC
J: TRBJ2-2; V: TRBV7-6; size: .; D: .; CDR3: CASSLKGRQINTGELFF; DNA: TGTGCCAGCAGCTTAAAGGGACGGCAGATTAACACCGGGGAGCTGTTTTTT
J: TRBJ1-2; V: TRBV27; size: many; D: TRBD1; CDR3: CASSSSGGVYGYTF; DNA: TGTGCCAGCAGTTCTTCAGGGGGGGTTTATGGCTACACCTTC
J: TRBJ2-7; V: TRBV12-3/TRBV12-4; size: .; D: .; CDR3: CASSLGLEPTYEQYF; DNA: TGTGCCAGCAGTTTAGGATTGGAGCCCACCTACGAGCAGTACTTC
J: TRBJ2-7; V: TRBV9; size: .; D: TRBD2; CDR3: CASSYAASGGLWEQYF; DNA: TGTGCCAGCAGCTACGCGGCTAGCGGGGGGCTATGGGAGCAGTACTTC
J: TRBJ1-1; V: TRBV20-1; size: .; D: .; CDR3: CSARRNARMEAFF; DNA: TGCAGTGCTAGAAGGAATGCGAGGATGGAAGCTTTCTTT
J: TRBJ2-7; V: TRBV4-3; size: .; D: .; CDR3: CASSQRGARAYEQYF; DNA: TGCGCCAGCAGCCAACGGGGGGCTAGGGCCTACGAGCAGTACTTC
J: TRBJ2-7; V: TRBV7-6; size: .; D: TRBD2; CDR3: CASSLFWGDELAGPYEQYF; DNA: TGTGCCAGCAGCTTATTTTGGGGGGATGAACTAGCGGGACCCTACGAGCAGTACTTC
J: TRBJ2-1; V: TRBV5-1; size: .; D: TRBD1; CDR3: CASSHDRGYNEQFF; DNA: TGCGCCAGCAGCCACGACAGGGGCTACAATGAGCAGTTCTTC
J: TRBJ2-1; V: TRBV15; size: few; D: .; CDR3: CATTLDRLTGNEQFF; DNA: TGTGCCACCACATTAGACAGGCTCACGGGCAATGAGCAGTTCTTC
J: TRBJ1-1; V: TRBV7-2; size: .; D: .; CDR3: CASSRDWVAEAFF; DNA: TGTGCCAGCAGCCGAGATTGGGTCGCTGAAGCTTTCTTT
J: TRBJ2-2; V: TRBV5-6; size: few; D: .; CDR3: CASSLVIDRNTGELFF; DNA: TGTGCCAGCAGCTTGGTTATAGACCGGAACACCGGGGAGCTGTTTTTT
J: TRBJ1-5; V: TRBV20-1; size: few; D: .; CDR3: CSARRGVSNQPQHF; DNA: TGCAGTGCTAGGAGGGGTGTTAGCAATCAGCCCCAGCATTTT
J: TRBJ2-2; V: TRBV14; size: few; D: .; CDR3: CASSRSLAGNTGELFF; DNA: TGTGCCAGCAGCCGGTCGTTAGCAGGGAACACCGGGGAGCTGTTTTTT
J: TRBJ1-4; V: TRBV5-6; size: .; D: .; CDR3: CASSGGGRGVEKLFF; DNA: TGTGCCAGCAGCGGTGGGGGCCGCGGGGTTGAAAAACTGTTTTTT
J: TRBJ2-7; V: TRBV5-1; size: few; D: .; CDR3: CASSEGPNYEQYF; DNA: TGCGCCAGCAGCGAGGGGCCTAACTACGAGCAGTACTTC
J: TRBJ2-1; V: TRBV6-5; size: few; D: TRBD2; CDR3: CASSYPGLAGAPGEQFF; DNA: TGTGCCAGCAGTTATCCCGGACTAGCGGGGGCACCCGGTGAGCAGTTCTTC
J: TRBJ2-3; V: TRBV6-2/TRBV6-3; size: few; D: .; CDR3: CASSYSGRAAPDTQYF; DNA: TGTGCCAGCAGTTACTCAGGCAGGGCGGCCCCCGATACGCAGTATTTT
J: TRBJ1-1; V: TRBV7-8; size: .; D: .; CDR3: CASSLFGMNTEAFF; DNA: TGTGCCAGCAGCTTGTTCGGAATGAACACTGAAGCTTTCTTT
J: TRBJ2-1; V: TRBV6-4; size: .; D: TRBD2; CDR3: CASIGTSGSDEQFF; DNA: TGTGCCAGCATTGGGACTAGCGGGAGCGATGAGCAGTTCTTC
J: TRBJ2-7; V: TRBV24-1; size: .; D: .; CDR3: CATSGDRTYEQYF; DNA: TGTGCCACCAGTGGCGACAGGACCTACGAGCAGTACTTC
J: TRBJ2-3; V: TRBV25-1; size: few; D: .; CDR3: CASSETGRGNTDTQYF; DNA: TGTGCCAGCAGTGAGACAGGGCGGGGGAACACAGATACGCAGTATTTT
J: TRBJ1-1; V: TRBV4-2; size: few; D: TRBD1; CDR3: CASSPSQGANTEAFF; DNA: TGTGCCAGCAGCCCCTCACAGGGGGCGAACACTGAAGCTTTCTTT
J: TRBJ2-1; V: TRBV6-5; size: .; D: .; CDR3: CASMEYNEQFF; DNA: TGTGCCAGTATGGAATACAATGAGCAGTTCTTC
J: TRBJ1-2; V: TRBV12-3/TRBV12-4; size: .; D: .; CDR3: CASSLGGGTGGYTF; DNA: TGTGCCAGCAGTCTGGGAGGGGGTACGGGCGGCTACACCTTC
J: TRBJ1-2; V: TRBV12-3/TRBV12-4; size: few; D: .; CDR3: CASSLGWLLLHGGYTF; DNA: TGTGCCAGCAGTTTAGGTTGGTTACTCCTCCATGGCGGCTACACCTTC
J: TRBJ2-7; V: TRBV5-1; size: .; D: .; CDR3: CASSFPGHSYEQYF; DNA: TGCGCCAGCAGCTTCCCGGGACATAGCTACGAGCAGTACTTC
J: TRBJ1-6; V: TRBV19; size: .; D: .; CDR3: CASSWGSDSPLHF; DNA: TGTGCCAGTAGCTGGGGGTCCGATTCACCCCTCCACTTT
J: TRBJ1-1; V: TRBV20-1; size: few; D: .; CDR3: CSASTIVGRGYTEAFF; DNA: TGCAGTGCTAGTACTATAGTGGGCAGGGGCTACACTGAAGCTTTCTTT
J: TRBJ1-6; V: TRBV12-3/TRBV12-4; size: .; D: .; CDR3: CASSSREANSPLHF; DNA: TGTGCCAGCAGTAGTCGGGAGGCCAATTCACCCCTCCACTTT
J: TRBJ2-1; V: TRBV20-1; size: few; D: TRBD2; CDR3: CSASRLAGTMNEQFF; DNA: TGCAGTGCTAGTCGACTAGCGGGGACGATGAATGAGCAGTTCTTC
J: TRBJ1-1; V: TRBV5-6; size: .; D: .; CDR3: CASSSGRPSLAEAFF; DNA: TGTGCCAGCAGCTCAGGACGGCCTTCTCTGGCTGAAGCTTTCTTT
J: TRBJ2-7; V: TRBV19; size: few; D: TRBD2; CDR3: CASRSHTSDSYEQYF; DNA: TGTGCCAGTAGATCCCACACTAGCGACTCCTACGAGCAGTACTTC